A single sample is the source of the 28 T cell receptor beta chains below, sequenced in a study of early T cells in non-severe SARS-CoV-2 infection. TCRdb analysed the 5' RACE reads with MiXCR anew, one entry per CDR3 protein. This sample has nearly 95,000 distinct CDR3 sequences; around 16% occur once, and the top ten carry about 5%. Sequences were derived from whole blood, sampled at baseline. These receptors were obtained from an adult who was a healthcare worker with PCR-confirmed SARS-CoV-2 infection or an uninfected control (not recorded which).

This clonotype was counted only a few times. The rearrangement uses TRBV5-1 and TRBJ2-5; TRBD1 matches 8 bases. This CDR3 has 13 amino acids. CDR1 is SGHRS, CDR2 YFSETQ, per germline. Trimming at V came to 9 bases and at J to 5 bases, leaving 9 bases not matched to a gene. CDR3: CATRRQGQETQYF. DNA for the CDR3: TGCGCCACCCGACGACAGGGGCAGGAGACCCAGTACTTC. The full variable domain, with the rest looked up from reference TRBV5-1 and TRBJ2-5, is KAGVTQTPRYLIKTRGQQVTLSCSPISGHRSVSWYQQTPGQGLQFLFEYFSETQRNKGNFPGRFSGRQFSNSRSEMNVSTLELGDSALYLCATRRQGQETQYFGPGTRLLVL.

The chain carries TRBV7-7 and TRBJ2-7, with D unclear. The V and J ends lost 1 base and 3 bases respectively, with 7 bases between them. The CDR3 covers 13 residues. Germline values: CDR1 SSHAT, CDR2 FNYEAQ (reference sequence). This chain's CDR3 is CASSLVHGYEQYF. The DNA of the CDR3 is TGTGCCAGCAGCTTAGTGCACGGCTACGAGCAGTACTTC.

Only a few counts were recorded for this clonotype. The gene calls are TRBV28 and TRBJ2-3; 14 nucleotides match TRBD2. CDR3 size: 18 residues. Trimming took 5 bases from V and 0 from J; bases not matched to a gene: 7. Germline V gene data show CDR1 as MDHEN and CDR2 as SYDVKM. CDR3 protein: CASSPGGLAGVSTDTQYF. CDR3 bases: TGTGCCAGCAGTCCAGGGGGACTAGCGGGAGTTAGCACAGATACGCAGTATTTT.

This clonotype was counted a few times. J is TRBJ1-1 and V is TRBV5-4; a weak D match, TRBD1 (5 bases). V gave up 3 bases and J gave up 10 bases, with 10 bases separating them. The CDR3 is 11 residues long. Per the germline V gene, CDR1 is SGHNT and CDR2 is YYREEE (reference sequence). The CDR3 nucleotides read TGTGCCAGCAGCTCAGGGCGTGGAGCTTTCTTT. This encodes CASSSGRGAFF.

The rearrangement uses TRBV9 and TRBJ1-1, with unresolved D. Trimming left V 7 bases short and J 5 bases short, with 3 bases between. Germline lookup yields CDR1 SGDLS and CDR2 YYNGEE. CDR3 length equals 9 residues. CDR3 sequence (DNA): TGTGCCAGCGGTACTGAAGCTTTCTTT. This translates into CASGTEAFF.

This clonotype occurred a few times. The V and J genes are TRBV20-1 and TRBJ2-3; the D is unclear. This CDR3 has 13 amino acids. Trimming cost V 1 base and J 4 bases, with 9 bases left between them. Germline-derived CDR1 and CDR2 are DFQATT and SNEGSKA (reference sequence). The CDR3 sequence: CSARVSLPDTQYF. CDR3 nucleotides: TGCAGTGCTAGAGTTAGCCTGCCAGATACGCAGTATTTT.

In this sample, this clonotype turned up a few times. J is TRBJ2-1 and V is TRBV28, with a weak D call TRBD2 (6 bases). Per the germline V gene, CDR1 is MDHEN and CDR2 is SYDVKM. The V and J ends lost 1 base and 7 bases respectively, with 8 bases between them. This CDR3 contains 13 residues. CDR3 in DNA: TGTGCCAGCAGTTTATTTCGGGGGAATGAGCAGTTCTTC. Translation: CASSLFRGNEQFF. The whole variable domain, remainder taken from reference TRBV28 and TRBJ2-1, is DVKVTQSSRYLVKRTGEKVFLECVQDMDHENMFWYRQDPGLGLRLIYFSYDVKMKEKGDIPEGYSVSREKKERFSLILESASTNQTSMYLCASSLFRGNEQFFGPGTRLTVL.

The chain combines TRBV5-6 with TRBJ1-5; no firm D call. The CDR3 totals 14 residues. Germline CDR1 reads SGHDT; CDR2 reads YYEEEE. V was shortened by 0 bases and J by 4 bases, with 8 bases between the two germline ends. The CDR3 DNA follows: TGTGCCAGCAGCTTGGGGCAGAGAAATCAGCCCCAGCATTTT. Residues: CASSLGQRNQPQHF.

The chain's CDR3 is CAISRQGSQETQYF. The CDR3 nucleotides are TGTGCCATCAGTAGACAGGGGTCCCAAGAGACCCAGTACTTC. J is TRBJ2-5 and V is TRBV10-3, with 8 bases identical to TRBD1. This CDR3 has 14 residues. V lost 5 bases and J lost 1; bases outside the gene matches: 3. Germline V gene sequence: CDR1 ENHRY, CDR2 SYGVKD.

The chain has TRBV28 and TRBJ1-1, with TRBD1 identical over 7 bases. CDR3 length equals 15 residues. The J segment lost 4 bases and the V segment lost 1 base, leaving 6 bases of the junction unmatched. CDR1 is MDHEN and CDR2 is SYDVKM in the germline V gene. As DNA, the CDR3 is TGTGCCAGCAGTTTATTCGGACAGGCCATCACTGAAGCTTTCTTT. It is translated as CASSLFGQAITEAFF.

The chain couples TRBV28 to TRBJ2-7, with D unclear. The ends were cut back, 8 bases at V and 4 bases at J, with 9 bases in the middle. This CDR3 comprises 11 residues. The V gene's germline CDR1 is MDHEN and CDR2 SYDVKM. The CDR3 loop reads CASSRWYEQYF. In nucleotides, the CDR3 is TGTGCCAGCTCAAGATGGTACGAGCAGTACTTC. Looking up the rest from reference TRBV28 and TRBJ2-7 gives the full variable domain: DVKVTQSSRYLVKRTGEKVFLECVQDMDHENMFWYRQDPGLGLRLIYFSYDVKMKEKGDIPEGYSVSREKKERFSLILESASTNQTSMYLCASSRWYEQYFGPGTRLTVT.

The chain links TRBV28 to TRBJ1-1, with a tentative D call TRBD1 (5 bases). The CDR3 has 15 amino acids. V was shortened by 5 bases and J by 2 bases, with 15 bases between the two germline ends. The germline V gene has CDR1 MDHEN and CDR2 SYDVKM. Here the CDR3 reads CASSPRGGSNTEAFF. CDR3 coding DNA: TGTGCCAGCAGTCCCCGGGGCGGGAGCAACACTGAAGCTTTCTTT.

The chain employs TRBV6-5 and TRBJ1-6, with unresolved D. The germline V gene encodes CDR1 MNHEY and CDR2 SVGAGI. CDR3 length: 14 amino acids. V was trimmed by 6 bases and J by 6 bases, leaving 12 bases between them. In DNA form, the CDR3 reads TGTGCCAGCAGCCTTCGGGGATCTAATTCACCCCTCCACTTT. This encodes CASSLRGSNSPLHF.

This chain links TRBV28 with TRBJ2-7; 7 bases are a match to TRBD2. This CDR3 is 14 amino acids long. CDR1 is MDHEN and CDR2 is SYDVKM in the germline V gene. V shed 7 bases, J shed 0 bases, and the junction held 6 bases outside the gene matches. The CDR3 loop is CASKEAGISYEQYF. The CDR3 region has the DNA TGTGCCAGCAAAGAAGCGGGAATCTCCTACGAGCAGTACTTC.

The sample holds many counts of this clonotype. The CDR3 here is CASGSPYEQYF. The CDR3 DNA is TGTGCCAGCGGCAGTCCCTACGAGCAGTACTTC. The chain combines TRBV27 with TRBJ2-7; D gene uncertain. The V and J ends lost 8 bases and 2 bases respectively, with 7 bases between them. The CDR3 is 11 residues long. CDR1 MNHEY and CDR2 SMNVEV come from the germline V gene (reference sequence).

This chain joins TRBV28 and TRBJ2-3; either TRBD1 or TRBD2 may supply D (6 bases each). Germline loops: CDR1 MDHEN, CDR2 SYDVKM. V lost 5 bases and J lost 4, with 22 bases in between. This CDR3 region has 17 residues. The CDR3 DNA reads as TGTGCCAGCAGTCTCCTGACAAACCGAAGGGGGGCAGATACGCAGTATTTT. Protein sequence: CASSLLTNRRGADTQYF.

In its sample, this clonotype was seen a few times. The chain links TRBV21-1 to TRBJ2-1; the listed D gene, TRBD2, was not tested against the DNA. TRBV21-1 constitutes a pseudogene. The CDR3 sequence is 16 residues long. CDR3: CASSKYDLLGDGEQFF. In nucleotides, the CDR3 is TGTGCCAGCAGCAAATACGACCTACTGGGAGACGGAGAGCAGTTCTTC.

CDR3 coding DNA: TGTGCCAGCAGAACGGACAGGGACACTGAAGCTTTCTTT. It is translated as CASRTDRDTEAFF. J is TRBJ1-1 and V is TRBV2, with 8 nucleotides matching TRBD1. V dropped 6 bases and J dropped 3; count of bases not matched to a gene: 3. Germline lookup yields CDR1 SNHLY and CDR2 FYNNEI. The CDR3 contains 13 residues.

J is TRBJ1-1 and V is TRBV12-3 or TRBV12-4; a weak D match, TRBD1 (6 bases). V shed 2 bases and J shed 1 base, with 14 bases lying between them. This CDR3 contains 16 residues. CDR3 sequence (DNA): TGTGCCAGCAGTTTAACGCGTCCAGGGGCGAACACTGAAGCTTTCTTT. This codes for CASSLTRPGANTEAFF.

This clonotype was counted between two and nine times. The chain uses TRBV10-2 and TRBJ2-2; the D gene could be TRBD1 or TRBD2 (5 bases each). The CDR3 extends over 17 amino acids. V lost 2 bases and J lost 0, with 13 bases in between. Germline values: CDR1 WSHSY, CDR2 SAAADI. In DNA form, the CDR3 reads TGCGCCAGCAGTGAGGGAACCGGGACCACGAACACCGGGGAGCTGTTTTTT. Protein sequence: CASSEGTGTTNTGELFF.

CDR3 residues: CSARRPLPNPPLSYEQYF. The CDR3 DNA is TGCAGTGCTAGAAGGCCGCTACCGAATCCCCCCCTCTCCTACGAGCAGTACTTC. The chain carries TRBV20-1 and TRBJ2-7; D ambiguous. The CDR3 runs to 18 residues. Germline V gives CDR1 DFQATT, CDR2 SNEGSKA (reference sequence). V gave up 2 bases and J gave up 0 bases, with 23 bases separating them.

This clonotype has more than one count but fewer than ten. The CDR3 region has the DNA TGTGCCAGCAGCTTGGCCGAAGACATTCAGTACTTC. This encodes CASSLAEDIQYF. V usage is TRBV11-2 and J usage is TRBJ2-4; D is uncertain. CDR1 and CDR2 from the germline V gene are SGHAT and FQNNGV. Trimming removed 3 bases from V and 8 bases from J, with 8 bases in between. The CDR3 spans 12 residues.

This clonotype was recorded at least ten times. V and J are TRBV12-3 or TRBV12-4 and TRBJ2-4; 7 bases are shared with TRBD1. The CDR3 consists of 15 residues. J was trimmed by 5 bases and V by 2 bases; bases with no gene match: 6. DNA of the CDR3: TGTGCCAGCAGTTTAACTCGGACAGGACAAAACATTCAGTACTTC. The encoded protein is CASSLTRTGQNIQYF.

The chain joins TRBV7-2 to TRBJ2-3; TRBD1 matches at 8 bases. CDR1 SGHTA and CDR2 FQGNSA come from the germline V gene. The J segment lost 0 bases and the V segment lost 8 bases, leaving 7 bases of the junction unmatched. The CDR3 totals 15 residues. Here the CDR3 DNA reads TGTGCCAGCGCCGGCCGGACAGGGAGCACAGATACGCAGTATTTT. Its protein is CASAGRTGSTDTQYF.

This clonotype has more than one count but fewer than ten. The chain has TRBV10-2 and TRBJ1-2; D ambiguous. The V gene's germline CDR1 is WSHSY and CDR2 SAAADI. V gave up 6 bases and J gave up 4 bases, with 6 bases separating them. The CDR3 spans 11 residues. The CDR3 region is CASRQIYGYTF. The CDR3 DNA is TGCGCCAGCAGACAGATCTATGGCTACACCTTC.

This clonotype was seen repeatedly, ten times or more. This chain uses TRBV12-3 or TRBV12-4 with TRBJ2-3; possible D gene TRBD1, 6 bases. The CDR3 contains 14 residues. V was pared by 6 bases and J by 1 base, with 11 bases between. The CDR3 loop is CASSSRQGTDTQYF. The CDR3 DNA follows: TGTGCCAGCAGCTCGAGACAGGGCACAGATACGCAGTATTTT.

There are a few counts of this clonotype. This sequence joins TRBV6-4 and TRBJ2-1, with a tentative D call TRBD1 (5 bases). In germline, CDR1 is MRHNA, CDR2 SNTAGT. V was clipped by 0 bases and J by 9 bases, with 9 bases between them. The CDR3 has 13 residues. As DNA, the CDR3 is TGTGCCAGCAGTGACTCGAGTCAGGGTGAGCAGTTCTTC. Translating it yields CASSDSSQGEQFF.

This clonotype has a count of ten or more. The V gene is TRBV5-4, the J gene TRBJ2-3, with 7 bases fitting TRBD1. This CDR3 is 16 amino acids long. J was trimmed by 2 bases and V by 3 bases; bases with no gene match: 9. Germline CDR1 reads SGHNT; CDR2 reads YYREEE (reference sequence). The CDR3 loop reads CASSSGQVDLTDTQYF. In DNA form, the CDR3 reads TGTGCCAGCAGCTCCGGACAGGTTGATCTCACAGATACGCAGTATTTT.